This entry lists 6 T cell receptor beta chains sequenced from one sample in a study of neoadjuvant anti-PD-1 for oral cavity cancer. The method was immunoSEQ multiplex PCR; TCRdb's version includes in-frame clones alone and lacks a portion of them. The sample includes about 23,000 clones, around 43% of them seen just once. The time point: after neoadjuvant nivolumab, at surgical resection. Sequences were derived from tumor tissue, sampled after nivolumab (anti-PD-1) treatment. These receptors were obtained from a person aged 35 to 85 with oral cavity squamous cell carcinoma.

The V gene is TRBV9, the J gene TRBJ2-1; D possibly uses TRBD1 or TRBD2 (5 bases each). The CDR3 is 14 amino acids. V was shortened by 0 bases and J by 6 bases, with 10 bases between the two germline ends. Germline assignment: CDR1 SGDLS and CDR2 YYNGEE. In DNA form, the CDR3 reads TGTGCCAGCAGCGTAGGGGTTGGGGGCAATGAGCAGTTCTTC. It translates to CASSVGVGGNEQFF.

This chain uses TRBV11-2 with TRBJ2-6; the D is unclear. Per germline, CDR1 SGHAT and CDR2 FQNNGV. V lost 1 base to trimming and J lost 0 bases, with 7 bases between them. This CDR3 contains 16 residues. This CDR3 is CASSLVTPSGANVLTF. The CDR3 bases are TGTGCCAGCAGCTTAGTGACGCCCTCTGGGGCCAACGTCCTGACTTTC.

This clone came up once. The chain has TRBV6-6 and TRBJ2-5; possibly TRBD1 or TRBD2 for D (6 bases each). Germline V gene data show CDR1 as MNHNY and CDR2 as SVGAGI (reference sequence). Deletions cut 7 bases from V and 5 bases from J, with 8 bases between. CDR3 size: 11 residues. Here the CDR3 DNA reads TGTGCCAGCACGGGGGCGGAGACCCAGTACTTC. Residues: CASTGAETQYF.

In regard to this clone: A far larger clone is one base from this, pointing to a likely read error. The CDR3: CASSLSSSYEQYF. In DNA, the CDR3 is TGTGCCAGCAGCTTGTCCAGCTCCTACGAGCAGTACTTC. The chain recombines TRBV5-6 with TRBJ2-7; the D is unclear. Trimming took off 1 base at V and 0 bases at J, with 5 bases between the two ends. This CDR3 has 13 residues. CDR1 SGHDT and CDR2 YYEEEE come from the germline V gene.

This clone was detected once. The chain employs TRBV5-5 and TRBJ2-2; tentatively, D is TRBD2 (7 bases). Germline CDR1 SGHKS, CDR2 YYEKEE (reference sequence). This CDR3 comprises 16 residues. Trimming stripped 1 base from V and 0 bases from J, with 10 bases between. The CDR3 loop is CASSLRGASNTGELFF. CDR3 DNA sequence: TGTGCCAGCAGCTTGCGGGGGGCTTCGAACACCGGGGAGCTGTTTTTT.

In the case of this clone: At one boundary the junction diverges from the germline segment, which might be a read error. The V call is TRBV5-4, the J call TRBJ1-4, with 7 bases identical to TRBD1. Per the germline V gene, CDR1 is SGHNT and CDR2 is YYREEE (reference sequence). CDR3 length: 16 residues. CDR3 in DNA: TGCGCCAGCAGCCAACAGAGGGGGCGGAAGAATGAAAAACTGTTTTTT. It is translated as CASSQQRGRKNEKLFF.